This TCR beta chain was recorded in a study of blood T cell repertoires in COVID-19. Study background: Researchers got acute and convalescent COVID-19 samples from the United States, Italy and Spain.

The CDR3 loop spans 14 amino acids. Germline V gene sequence: CDR1 MGHDK, CDR2 SYGVNS. Trimming stripped 6 bases from V and 4 bases from J, with 13 bases between. How the authors handled the data: Reference gene primer amplification gave estimated nucleated cell counts. The table came from immunoSEQ multiplex PCR; TCRdb's copy has only in-frame clones and leaves some out. V and J calls and clone size are those listed in that table; D and trimming were worked out from the DNA. The sample has 150,000 to 200,000 clones; about 84% are singletons. Material for sequencing was peripheral blood. The V and J genes are TRBV25-1 and TRBJ2-1, with D possibly TRBD1 on 5 matching bases. The receptor was isolated from a woman between 25 and 40 years old with acute or convalescent COVID-19. CDR3 in amino acids: CASSPQGLYNEQFF. The CDR3 DNA follows: TGTGCCAGCAGCCCCCAGGGCCTATACAATGAGCAGTTCTTC.